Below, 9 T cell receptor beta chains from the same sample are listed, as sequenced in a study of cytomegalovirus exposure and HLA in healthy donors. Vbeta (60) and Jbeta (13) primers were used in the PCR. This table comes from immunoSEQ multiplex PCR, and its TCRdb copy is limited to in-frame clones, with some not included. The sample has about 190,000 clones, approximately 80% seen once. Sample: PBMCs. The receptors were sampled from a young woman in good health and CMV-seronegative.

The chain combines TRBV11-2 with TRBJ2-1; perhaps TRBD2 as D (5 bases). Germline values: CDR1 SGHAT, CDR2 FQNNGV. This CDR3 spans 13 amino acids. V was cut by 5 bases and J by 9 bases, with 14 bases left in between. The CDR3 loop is CASSPNPGSEQFF. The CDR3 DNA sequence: TGTGCCAGCAGCCCTAACCCGGGGTCTGAGCAGTTCTTC. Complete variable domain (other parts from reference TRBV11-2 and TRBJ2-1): EAGVAQSPRYKIIEKRQSVAFWCNPISGHATLYWYQQILGQGPKLLIQFQNNGVVDDSQLPKDRFSAERLKGVDSTLKIQPAKLEDSAVYLCASSPNPGSEQFFGPGTRLTVL.

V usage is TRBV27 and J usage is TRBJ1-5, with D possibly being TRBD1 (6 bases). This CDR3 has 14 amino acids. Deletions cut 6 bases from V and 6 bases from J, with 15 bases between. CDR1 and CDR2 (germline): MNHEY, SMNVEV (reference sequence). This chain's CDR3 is CASSNYREGQPQHF. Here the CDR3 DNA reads TGTGCCAGCAGCAACTACAGGGAGGGTCAGCCCCAGCATTTT.

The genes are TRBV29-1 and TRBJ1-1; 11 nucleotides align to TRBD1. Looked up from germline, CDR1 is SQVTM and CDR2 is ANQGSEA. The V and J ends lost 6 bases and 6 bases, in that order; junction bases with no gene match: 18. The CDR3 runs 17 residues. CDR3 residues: CSVPGQGDRTWRAEAFF. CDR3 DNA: TGCAGCGTGCCGGGACAGGGGGACAGAACATGGCGCGCTGAAGCTTTCTTT.

DNA of the CDR3: TGTGCCAGCAGCCATTTAGCGGGGGGGATCTACAATGAGCAGTTCTTC. Its protein product is CASSHLAGGIYNEQFF. This chain joins TRBV14 and TRBJ2-1; TRBD2 matches 11 bases. Germline assignment: CDR1 SGHDN and CDR2 FVKESK. The CDR3 runs 16 residues. V lost 3 bases to trimming and J lost 3 bases; unmatched junction nucleotides: 4. Filled out from reference TRBV14 and TRBJ2-1, the complete variable domain reads EAGVTQFPSHSVIEKGQTVTLRCDPISGHDNLYWYRRVMGKEIKFLLHFVKESKQDESGMPNNRFLAERTGGTYSTLKVQPAELEDSGVYFCASSHLAGGIYNEQFFGPGTRLTVL.

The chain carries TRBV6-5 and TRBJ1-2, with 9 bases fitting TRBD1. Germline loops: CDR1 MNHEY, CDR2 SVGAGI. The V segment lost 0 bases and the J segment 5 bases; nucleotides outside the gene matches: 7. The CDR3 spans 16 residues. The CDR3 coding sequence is TGTGCCAGCAGTTACTCGGGTTTTGGACAGGGGTATGGCTACACCTTC. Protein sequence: CASSYSGFGQGYGYTF.

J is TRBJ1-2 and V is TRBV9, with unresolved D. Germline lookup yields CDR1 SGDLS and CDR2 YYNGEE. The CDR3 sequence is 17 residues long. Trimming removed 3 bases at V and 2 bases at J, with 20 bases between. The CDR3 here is CASSAVLGSLTNYGYTF. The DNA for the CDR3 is TGTGCCAGCAGCGCTGTATTGGGCAGCCTAACAAACTATGGCTACACCTTC.

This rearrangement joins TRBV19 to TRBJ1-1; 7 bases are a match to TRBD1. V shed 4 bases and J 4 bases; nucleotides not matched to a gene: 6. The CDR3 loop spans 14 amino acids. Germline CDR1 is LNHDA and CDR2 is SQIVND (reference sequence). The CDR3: CASSSRQGGTEAFF. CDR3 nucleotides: TGTGCCAGTAGTAGTAGACAGGGAGGCACTGAAGCTTTCTTT.

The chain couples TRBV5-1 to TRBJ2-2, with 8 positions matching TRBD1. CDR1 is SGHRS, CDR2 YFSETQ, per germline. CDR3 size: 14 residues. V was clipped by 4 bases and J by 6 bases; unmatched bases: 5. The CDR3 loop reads CASSPGTGSGELFF. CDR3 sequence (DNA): TGCGCCAGCAGCCCTGGGACAGGTTCCGGGGAGCTGTTTTTT.

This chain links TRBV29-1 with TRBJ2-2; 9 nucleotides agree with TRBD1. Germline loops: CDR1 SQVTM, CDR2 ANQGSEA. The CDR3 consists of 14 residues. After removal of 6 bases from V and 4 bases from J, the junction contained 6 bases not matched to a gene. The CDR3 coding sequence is TGCAGCGTCTGGACAGGGGAAATCACCGGGGAGCTGTTTTTT. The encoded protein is CSVWTGEITGELFF.